The 21 T cell receptor beta chains given below trace back to one sample, sequenced in a study of identifying expanded T cells in peripheral blood. The table came from immunoSEQ multiplex PCR; TCRdb's copy has only in-frame clones and leaves some out. The sample shows 100,000 to 150,000 clones, roughly 80% of them seen only once. What was sequenced was blood. Receptors originate from a person aged 18 to 70 in good health.

This chain joins TRBV30 and TRBJ2-7; either TRBD1 or TRBD2 may fit D (5 bases each). The CDR3 spans 16 residues. Per the germline V gene, CDR1 is GTSNPN and CDR2 is SVGIG (reference sequence). V was pared by 0 bases and J by 5 bases, with 20 bases between. The CDR3 nucleotides are TGTGCCTGGAGTGTAGGTGGGACGTCAACCTTTGACGAGCAGTACTTC. Residues: CAWSVGGTSTFDEQYF.

This clone was found a few times. V gene TRBV7-9 combines with J gene TRBJ1-5; D remains unclear. CDR1 is SEHNR, CDR2 FQNEAQ, per germline (reference sequence). V was trimmed by 4 bases and J by 2 bases, leaving 6 bases between them. This CDR3 comprises 13 residues. The CDR3 nucleotides read TGTGCCAGCAGCTCTGAGGGCAATCAGCCCCAGCATTTT. It specifies CASSSEGNQPQHF. Variable domain in full (rest from reference TRBV7-9 and TRBJ1-5): DTGVSQNPRHKITKRGQNVTFRCDPISEHNRLYWYRQTLGQGPEFLTYFQNEAQLEKSRLLSDRFSAERPKGSFSTLEIQRTEQGDSAMYLCASSSEGNQPQHFGDGTRLSIL.

V is TRBV7-2 and J is TRBJ1-5; D gene unclear. CDR3 length: 13 amino acids. Trimming cost V 5 bases and J 2 bases, with 7 bases left between them. Looked up from germline, CDR1 is SGHTA and CDR2 is FQGNSA. CDR3 in amino acids: CASSLDRNQPQHF. The CDR3 DNA reads TGTGCCAGCAGCCTGGATCGCAATCAGCCCCAGCATTTT.

This sequence joins TRBV2 and TRBJ2-2, with TRBD1 identical over 10 bases. The CDR3 covers 15 residues. V was clipped by 4 bases and J by 8 bases; unmatched bases: 7. Germline CDR1 and CDR2: SNHLY and FYNNEI. The DNA for the CDR3 is TGTGCCAGCAGTGGGTTAGGGACAGGGGCAGGGGAGCTGTTTTTT. As protein: CASSGLGTGAGELFF.

The chain uses TRBV15 and TRBJ1-2; D unresolved. The CDR3 runs to 14 residues. Germline V gene sequence: CDR1 LNHNV, CDR2 YYDKDF (reference sequence). V lost 5 bases and J lost 3, with 13 bases in between. The CDR3 sequence is CATSGRTGYYGYTF. The CDR3 DNA is TGTGCCACCAGCGGAAGGACGGGCTACTATGGCTACACCTTC.

This clone showed up just once. This chain joins TRBV19 and TRBJ1-1; 7 nucleotides agree with TRBD1. The CDR3 sequence is 11 residues long. V shed 9 bases and J 11 bases; nucleotides not matched to a gene: 9. The V gene's germline CDR1 is LNHDA and CDR2 SQIVND (reference sequence). DNA for the CDR3: TGTGCCAGCCTTACACCGGGACAGGCTTTCTTT. Translating gives CASLTPGQAFF.

The gene calls are TRBV4-3 and TRBJ2-5; no clear D. V lost 0 bases, J lost 5 bases, and 4 bases lay in between. Germline CDR1 is LGHNA and CDR2 is YSLEER. This CDR3 region has 12 residues. The CDR3 is CASSQDRETQYF. The CDR3 DNA reads TGCGCCAGCAGCCAAGATCGGGAGACCCAGTACTTC.

V and J are TRBV20-1 and TRBJ1-1; possibly TRBD1 for D (5 bases). The V and J ends lost 5 bases and 6 bases respectively, with 10 bases between them. The CDR3 spans 11 residues. Germline V gene lookup returns CDR1 DFQATT and CDR2 SNEGSKA (reference sequence). CDR3 in amino acids: CSAAQGAEAFF. Written as DNA, the CDR3 is TGCAGTGCTGCGCAGGGCGCTGAAGCTTTCTTT.

The chain joins TRBV7-2 to TRBJ1-2; 7 bases map to TRBD1. CDR3 length: 14 residues. V dropped 2 bases and J dropped 9; count of bases not matched to a gene: 9. The V gene's germline CDR1 is SGHTA and CDR2 FQGNSA. In DNA, the CDR3 is TGTGCCAGCAGCTTAAGCCCACAGGGGAGGAGCTACACCTTC. The encoded protein is CASSLSPQGRSYTF.

The J gene is TRBJ1-5, the V gene TRBV30; 7 nucleotides align to TRBD1. Per germline, CDR1 GTSNPN and CDR2 SVGIG (reference sequence). Unmatched junction bases numbered 8, after V lost 2 bases and J lost 4 bases. The CDR3 contains 15 residues. DNA of the CDR3: TGTGCCTGGAGTAGGAGGACAGGCTTAAATCAGCCCCAGCATTTT. Protein: CAWSRRTGLNQPQHF.

This chain links TRBV2 with TRBJ2-7, with 7 bases identical to TRBD1. CDR1 and CDR2 (germline): SNHLY, FYNNEI. The V segment lost 6 bases and the J segment 3 bases; nucleotides outside the gene matches: 8. This CDR3 has 14 amino acids. CDR3 DNA sequence: TGTGCCAGCAGGGAGACAGGGACCAACTACGAGCAGTACTTC. This codes for CASRETGTNYEQYF.

This clone was counted a few times. CDR3 residues: CASSERKGVNEKLFF. CDR3 coding DNA: TGTGCCAGCAGTGAACGGAAGGGCGTTAATGAAAAACTGTTTTTT. V is TRBV2 and J is TRBJ1-4; D call uncertain. This CDR3 has 15 residues. The germline V and J ends were trimmed by 2 bases and 4 bases, with 11 bases remaining between them. The V gene's germline CDR1 is SNHLY and CDR2 FYNNEI.

The chain is built from TRBV7-2 and TRBJ2-2, with TRBD1 matching 7 bases. The CDR3 contains 15 residues. Per germline, CDR1 SGHTA and CDR2 FQGNSA. J gave up 6 bases and V 2 bases, and 6 bases lay outside the gene matches. Here the CDR3 DNA reads TGTGCCAGCAGCTTATTCAACAGGGGTCCCGGGGAGCTGTTTTTT. This codes for CASSLFNRGPGELFF.

V and J are TRBV1 and TRBJ1-5; whether TRBD1, the table's D call, matches the DNA was not checked. TRBV1 is described as a pseudogene. CDR3 size: 16 residues. CDR3 in DNA: TGCACCAGCAGCCCCACACCTGACAGGGGAAGACAGCCCCAGCATTTT. This sequence encodes CTSSPTPDRGRQPQHF.

The V call is TRBV30, the J call TRBJ1-2; no clear D gene. Germline V gene lookup returns CDR1 GTSNPN and CDR2 SVGIG (reference sequence). The length of the CDR3 is 13 residues. Trimming left V 5 bases short and J 4 bases short, with 14 bases between. The CDR3 sequence is CAWQRTGRYGYTF. DNA of the CDR3: TGTGCCTGGCAACGGACGGGCCGCTATGGCTACACCTTC.

This clone has only one observation. The chain employs TRBV19 and TRBJ2-6; D call uncertain. Looked up from germline, CDR1 is LNHDA and CDR2 is SQIVND (reference sequence). The length of the CDR3 is 15 residues. Trimming pared 4 bases from V and 1 base from J, leaving 8 bases between. CDR3 loop: CASSTKESGANVLTF. In DNA, the CDR3 is TGTGCCAGTAGTACTAAAGAATCTGGGGCCAACGTCCTGACTTTC.

The rearrangement links TRBV2 to TRBJ2-2; D possibly corresponds to TRBD1 (6 bases). Germline lookup yields CDR1 SNHLY and CDR2 FYNNEI. V dropped 9 bases and J dropped 6 bases, with 17 bases sitting between them. This CDR3 comprises 14 residues. The CDR3 DNA sequence: TGTGCCAGTGAGACAGGCTCTAGGGCCGGGGAGCTGTTTTTT. This codes for CASETGSRAGELFF.

The chain links TRBV9 to TRBJ2-7, with D tentatively TRBD2 (7 bases). The length of the CDR3 is 13 residues. V lost 0 bases, J lost 9 bases, and 13 bases lay in between. Looked up from germline, CDR1 is SGDLS and CDR2 is YYNGEE. CDR3 sequence reads: CASSVDGGRGQYF. The CDR3 DNA sequence: TGTGCCAGCAGCGTAGACGGGGGGCGTGGGCAGTACTTC.

The rearrangement joins TRBV11-3 to TRBJ2-6, with D perhaps assigned TRBD1 or TRBD2 (5 bases each). V gave up 6 bases and J gave up 0 bases, with 12 bases separating them. Germline CDR1 is SGHNT and CDR2 is YENEEA. The CDR3 has 16 residues. CDR3 residues: CASSPGTHSGANVLTF. The CDR3 DNA reads TGTGCCAGCAGTCCCGGGACCCACTCTGGGGCCAACGTCCTGACTTTC.

The V call is TRBV6-1, the J call TRBJ1-5; D gene uncertain. The V gene lost 4 bases and the J gene lost 10 bases, with 20 bases spanning the gap. Germline lookup yields CDR1 MNHNS and CDR2 SASEGT. The CDR3 contains 15 residues. The CDR3 loop reads CASSGGSRVNDPQHF. The CDR3 DNA follows: TGTGCCAGCAGTGGAGGGAGTAGGGTCAATGATCCCCAGCATTTT.

The J gene is TRBJ1-2, the V gene TRBV4-1; the D gene is possibly TRBD1 (5 bases). CDR3 size: 15 residues. Germline CDR1 reads MGHRA; CDR2 reads YSYEKL. V lost 4 bases and J 4 bases, leaving 16 bases between the germline ends. The CDR3: CASSPNSGSLYGYTF. CDR3 DNA: TGCGCCAGCAGCCCGAACTCAGGGTCTCTCTATGGCTACACCTTC.